The TCR beta chain under discussion was sequenced for a study of cytomegalovirus exposure and HLA in healthy donors (dated by TCRdb to 2017 to 2019). About the study as a whole: According to an earlier analysis of 550 to 750 of the donors, about 179 million T cells yielded roughly 110 million unique TCR beta sequences and 250 to 350 Gb of sequence data. Roughly 310 gigabases of sequencing data and tens of millions of unique TCR sequences were included in an early release covering 500 to 750 HLA-typed donors. Among the roughly 400 genotyped donors, approximately 82% belonged to the genetic ancestry cluster associated with self-reported Caucasian donors. The study aimed to test whether cataloging public T cell receptors could reveal signatures of past pathogen exposure. Using immunosequencing, the study profiled T cell repertoires from around 670 subjects and related those repertoires to cytomegalovirus serostatus. Along with the approximately 620-subject first cohort, a separate validation cohort of over a hundred different subjects was used. The study combined high-throughput TCR immunosequencing, statistical association of individual TCRs with disease status, and machine learning to predict cytomegalovirus infection status. To study patterns of TCR occurrence, a later analysis re-analyzed previously published TCR beta repertoires from several hundred donors and added high-resolution HLA genotyping. Rather than drawing on any new phenotypic data, the later analysis identified candidate immune exposures from TCR beta sequences and the way those sequences occurred across donors. In an earlier analysis of 500 to 650 of the donors, high-throughput TCR beta sequencing was used to judge whether each TCR beta V gene segment behaved as functional or pseudogenic. Donor age, sex, ethnicity and CMV serostatus were collected together with the repertoire data. A later genetic analysis used genome-wide SNP genotypes for 398 of the 666 donors, treating that subset as a discovery cohort. Every repertoire in the discovery cohort had been generated on one and the same sequencing platform. HLA typing covered class I and class II loci at four-digit resolution. The number of donors typed differed by locus, with roughly 629-640 for A, B, C, DRB1 and DQB1, approximately 500 for DQA1, approximately 570 for DPA1, and some 470 for DPB1. Roughly 5 DR-DQ haplotypes were treated as single units for association and clustering because of strong linkage in the cohort. Across approximately 400 genotyped donors of the cohort, an average of approximately 240,000 unique TCR beta nucleotide sequences per donor were sequenced, and around 20% of those sequences were non-productive. On the study overall, not on this receptor specifically: Only TCR beta chains were sequenced in this cohort, and the absence of alpha or paired-chain data limited detectable features. Because the 87-base-pair reads could not distinguish some IMGT-functional V segments, including TRBV6-2 and TRBV6-3, those segments were excluded. Several of the top co-occurrence clusters appeared to be linked to parvovirus B19, influenza, CMV and Epstein-Barr virus, according to a later analysis. Because counts were too low, roughly 18 rarely observed V segments, including chromosome 9 orphons, were left out of the earlier analysis of over 550 of the donors. A later analysis associated about 17,000 TCR beta sequences with specific HLA alleles at a false discovery rate of 0.05. According to a later genetic analysis, donors in an Asian-associated ancestry cluster had fewer N-insertions in productive TCRs than the approximately 630-donor mean. Broadly in line with IMGT annotations, most TCR beta V segments showed up in productive rearrangements about 90% or about 30% of the time in an earlier analysis of under 700 of the donors. A later analysis found that most CMV-associated TCR beta chains appeared HLA-restricted, with HLA associations seemingly driven largely by CMV exposure. A later analysis found that TCR association rates varied across HLA loci, with DRB1 alleles showing the most associated TCRs and HLA-C alleles the fewest. In the study, 150 to 200 TCR beta chains were listed as associated with cytomegalovirus. A later genetic analysis associated a missense DCLRE1C variant with V-gene and J-gene trimming of TCR beta chains, and an independent cohort replicated the association. Immune exposure information for the cohort was limited to CMV serostatus. It was suggested by the authors that the approach could potentially be generalized to other disease states and immunological phenotypes. Compared with equally common non-associated chains, HLA-associated TCR beta chains in a later analysis were more clonally expanded and had lower generation probabilities. A further reported finding was that TCR beta sequences accurately predicted the HLA-A and HLA-B alleles for most subjects in the first cohort. Strong co-occurrence of HLA alleles, especially DR and DQ, made assigning TCR associations to individual alleles difficult. A cluster of highly shared sequence variants was judged likely to represent a technical artifact of the sequencing pipeline. Most TCR sequences were observed very rarely across donors, whereas some public TCRs were present in many individuals. The presence/absence analyses assumed that sequencing depth was roughly uniform across donors, and that assumption may not be true. HLA typing was unavailable for some donors at each locus, so association tests used only the typed subset. A few of the identified cytomegalovirus-associated TCR beta chains were confirmed in vitro to be specific for cytomegalovirus antigens. Linkage disequilibrium might explain the correlated functional status among segregating V segments, but an unknown experimental factor could not be excluded. The classifier was reported to diagnose cytomegalovirus status with high specificity and sensitivity in both the original cohort and the validation cohort.

In total, just over 650 healthy bone marrow donors made up the cohort. Cohort members were all nominally healthy when sampled, although unrecorded immune exposures were likely present. The donor was CMV seronegative and was included in the group of a few hundred seronegative cohort members. A peripheral blood sample was collected from each donor, and TCR beta sequencing was performed on peripheral blood mononuclear cells. The Qiagen DNeasy Blood Extraction Kit was used to extract genomic DNA from the blood cell samples. Spanning cysteine to phenylalanine, the CDR3 consists of 13 amino acids. The read is trimmed to its CDR3 DNA, 39 bases read in frame from base 1. V lost 4 bases and J lost 10 bases; the stretch between them is 14 bases long. The germline V gene (reference sequence) supplies CDR1 SGHKS and CDR2 YYEKEE. The library was produced with the immunoSEQ multiplex PCR assay. A mixture of 60 forward primers for TCR Vbeta segments and 13 reverse primers for TCR Jbeta segments was used in the multiplex PCR. The CDR3 region of rearranged TCR beta genes was amplified from genomic DNA by a multiplex PCR assay. On the Illumina HiSeq System, the amplified TCR beta libraries were sequenced as 87-base-pair reads. Under the source paper's analysis protocol: A later analysis tallied 80 million to 95 million unique TCR beta chains across the 666 repertoires, and approximately 12 million of those chains were shared by two or more donors. A nearest-neighbor algorithm error-corrected the raw reads and collapsed the reads into unique sequences, merging closely related sequences to remove PCR and sequencing errors. To assign V, D and J gene segments, CDR3 sequences were aligned to IMGT reference sequences. Each retained sequence needed at least a six-nucleotide match to both a V gene segment and a J gene segment. Rearrangements were called productive when the CDR3 lacked stop codons and stayed in frame with V and J; all others were non-productive. Following IMGT convention, CDR3 was defined as the stretch from the second conserved V-encoded cysteine up to the conserved J-encoded phenylalanine. In an earlier analysis of roughly 580 of the donors, sequences lacking an unambiguous match to a single V gene segment were excluded. An earlier analysis of around 600 of the donors classified V segments as functional when productive rearrangements were above 56.7% and as segregating when the standard deviation between donors was above 5%. A statistical classification framework was built to diagnose cytomegalovirus status from the catalog of TCR beta chain sequences. V and J gene assignment, in a later analysis, came from comparing TCR nucleotide sequences with IMGT/GENE-DB human TR gene sequences. A later analysis assigned CDR3 sequences and most-parsimonious VDJ recombination scenarios with the TCRdist pipeline. In a later analysis, each TCR beta chain was defined by its CDR3 amino acid sequence together with its V-gene family, and reads without a unique V-gene family were excluded. As a way to deal with suspected cross-contamination and a sequencing artifact, a later analysis dropped approximately 570 nucleotide sequences that were highly shared and had low generation probability. In a later analysis, a clonal expansion index was calculated for each public chain from normalized within-repertoire ranks of inferred template counts. A later analysis computed generation probabilities with a VDJ recombination model fitted to out-of-frame rearrangements, and checked the results against IGoR. In a later analysis, hypergeometric tests were used to score TCR-TCR, TCR-HLA and TCR-CMV co-occurrence, with a repertoire-size bias correction applied to TCR pairs. A later analysis estimated false discovery rates by permuting HLA or CMV assignments 20 times. In a later analysis, co-occurring TCRs were grouped using DBSCAN, with TCRdist sequence similarity added in when clustering inside HLA-allele-positive subsets. Repertoires with fewer than 30,000 or more than 120,000 public chains, plus five repertoires with anomalous nucleotide sharing, were excluded from co-occurrence clustering. Sourced from immuneACCESS, this table was stored by TCRdb with only in-frame sequences that have V and J called. A share of the clones is absent; for the studies checked, an unresolved V gene accounts for under half, and the remainder has no known explanation. V and J calls plus clone size are reproduced from that table; the DNA served to infer D and trimming. This sample has some 100,000 clones in its table, and under 80% of those were observed once. The top ten clones comprise around 4.4% of the sample.

There are a few counts of this clone. Its antigen remains undetermined. No much larger clonotype is one base removed from it; base qualities were not supplied. The sequence links TRBV5-5 to TRBJ1-4, with TRBD1 perhaps the D gene, on 5 matching bases. This receptor was identified in a man aged 35 to 55 in good health and CMV-seronegative. The source material was PBMCs. The CDR3: CASSLTGEGKLFF. The nucleotide sequence is given as TGTGCCAGCAGCCTTACGGGGGAAGGAAAACTGTTTTTT.